The 18 T cell receptor beta chains presented below share a single source sample, sequenced in a study of T cells in Graves' hyperthyroidism and ophthalmopathy. TCR beta CDR3 region amplification was performed from RNA transcripts. The HTBI primer set drove a first-round RT-PCR of the TCR CDR3. From the multiplex PCR reads, TCRdb called clonotypes with MiXCR, one entry per CDR3 protein. The data hold approximately 520,000 distinct CDR3 sequences, with roughly 20% observed a single time. The sample taken for sequencing was blood. The source of these receptors is a man younger than 30 with Graves' hyperthyroidism.

Many counts were recorded for this clonotype. The CDR3 sequence: CASSPRRGTEAFF. The DNA of the CDR3 is TGTGCCAGCTCCCCCAGGAGGGGCACTGAAGCTTTCTTT. V is TRBV18 and J is TRBJ1-1; possibly TRBD1 for D (5 bases). This CDR3 region has 13 residues. V was shortened by 6 bases and J by 4 bases, with 12 bases between the two germline ends. Germline CDR1 KGHSH, CDR2 LQKENI.

Ten or more counts support this clonotype. V usage is TRBV3-1 and J usage is TRBJ2-7; D not resolved. Trimming removed 1 base from V and 5 bases from J, with 12 bases in between. Per germline, CDR1 LGHDT and CDR2 YNNKEL (reference sequence). The CDR3 contains 14 residues. DNA of the CDR3: TGTGCCAGCAGCCAAGTCGCGGCCCCCGACGAGCAGTACTTC. Protein: CASSQVAAPDEQYF.

The sample holds many counts of this clonotype. The chain employs TRBV15 and TRBJ2-7, with 10 bases aligning to TRBD1. This CDR3 has 16 amino acids. Germline lookup yields CDR1 LNHNV and CDR2 YYDKDF (reference sequence). Losses at the gene ends were 1 base for V and 2 bases for J; bases not matched to a gene: 5. This CDR3 is CATSRVRDRGTYEQYF. Written as DNA, the CDR3 is TGTGCCACCAGCAGAGTCCGGGACAGGGGAACCTACGAGCAGTACTTC.

This clonotype occurred many times. This chain's CDR3 is CATSTPGPEGHQPQHF. The CDR3 DNA follows: TGTGCCACCAGCACCCCGGGACCCGAGGGACATCAGCCCCAGCATTTT. The rearrangement joins TRBV15 to TRBJ1-5; maybe TRBD1 (5 bases). V lost 4 bases and J lost 5, with 18 bases in between. Per germline, CDR1 LNHNV and CDR2 YYDKDF (reference sequence). This CDR3 is built from 16 residues.

This chain uses TRBV15 with TRBJ2-7; the match to TRBD1 covers 7 bases. CDR1 is LNHNV and CDR2 is YYDKDF in the germline V gene (reference sequence). There are 15 residues in the CDR3. J lost 2 bases, V lost 0 bases, and 4 bases had no gene match. CDR3 amino acids: CATSRETGPAYEQYF. CDR3 nucleotide sequence: TGTGCCACCAGCAGAGAGACAGGGCCGGCCTACGAGCAGTACTTC. Based on the CDR3 plus reference TRBV15 and TRBJ2-7, the full variable domain is DAMVIQNPRYQVTQFGKPVTLSCSQTLNHNVMYWYQQKSSQAPKLLFHYYDKDFNNEADTPDNFQSRRPNTSFCFLDIRSPGLGDTAMYLCATSRETGPAYEQYFGPGTRLTVT.

Ten or more counts support this clonotype. The chain couples TRBV7-8 to TRBJ2-5; D possibly uses TRBD1 or TRBD2 (5 bases each). Trimming took off 4 bases at V and 4 bases at J, with 16 bases between the two ends. Germline V gene data show CDR1 as SGHVS and CDR2 as FQNEAQ. The CDR3 is 15 amino acids. The CDR3 loop is CASSSGFRERETQYF. The CDR3, as DNA: TGTGCCAGCAGCTCAGGGTTCAGGGAGAGAGAGACCCAGTACTTC.

This clonotype was seen at least ten times. V usage is TRBV5-1 and J usage is TRBJ2-7, with D tentatively TRBD2 (5 bases). The CDR3 is 14 residues long. Germline V lookup: CDR1 SGHRS, CDR2 YFSETQ. The V gene lost 4 bases and the J gene lost 0 bases, with 11 bases spanning the gap. The CDR3 region is CASSPGWGSYEQYF. CDR3 DNA: TGCGCCAGCAGCCCGGGATGGGGCTCCTACGAGCAGTACTTC. Filled out from reference TRBV5-1 and TRBJ2-7, the complete variable domain reads KAGVTQTPRYLIKTRGQQVTLSCSPISGHRSVSWYQQTPGQGLQFLFEYFSETQRNKGNFPGRFSGRQFSNSRSEMNVSTLELGDSALYLCASSPGWGSYEQYFGPGTRLTVT.

Note on this clonotype: The junction and the germline gene differ at one end; a read error may be behind it. The V gene is TRBV12-3 or TRBV12-4, the J gene TRBJ1-3; 7 positions agree with TRBD1. The CDR3 consists of 17 residues. The CDR3 sequence is CASSLRDSKSSGNTIYF. In nucleotides, the CDR3 is TGTGCTAGCAGTTTAAGGGACAGCAAGAGCTCTGGAAACACCATATATTTT.

This clonotype was observed many times. The chain carries TRBV6-5 and TRBJ1-2; a weak D match, TRBD1 (5 bases). The V end lost 0 bases, the J end lost 8 bases, and 19 bases lay between the germline ends. CDR3 length: 16 amino acids. Germline CDR1 MNHEY, CDR2 SVGAGI. The CDR3 is CASSYSKAGKGQGYTF. The CDR3 nucleotides read TGTGCCAGCAGTTACTCGAAAGCAGGGAAAGGGCAAGGCTACACCTTC.

This clonotype was seen ten or more times. This chain uses TRBV2 with TRBJ1-1; the D gene is possibly TRBD1 (5 bases). Trimming shortened V by 7 bases and J by 0 bases, and 9 bases separated the two germline ends. Germline CDR1 SNHLY, CDR2 FYNNEI. The CDR3 totals 13 residues. The CDR3 DNA follows: TGTGCCAGCAAGGGGCAGTTGAACACTGAAGCTTTCTTT. Protein sequence: CASKGQLNTEAFF.

This clonotype showed up many times. CDR3 sequence: CASSTTGLAGPTVTGELFF. In DNA, the CDR3 is TGTGCCAGCAGTACAACGGGACTAGCGGGTCCGACCGTCACCGGGGAGCTGTTTTTT. J is TRBJ2-2 and V is TRBV6-2 or TRBV6-3; 12 bases are shared with TRBD2. CDR3 size: 19 residues. V was clipped by 5 bases and J by 4 bases; unmatched bases: 14. The germline V gene has CDR1 MNHEY and CDR2 SVGEGT.

This clonotype came up once. The chain is built from TRBV12-3 or TRBV12-4 and TRBJ1-2; tentatively, D is TRBD1 (5 bases). Trimming left V 6 bases short and J 3 bases short, with 17 bases between. The CDR3 loop spans 15 amino acids. The CDR3 sequence is CASSAGRQGYYGYTF. For the CDR3, the DNA is TGTGCCAGCAGCGCAGGGCGGCAGGGATACTATGGCTACACCTTC.

This clonotype was seen repeatedly, ten times or more. The V call is TRBV20-1, the J call TRBJ1-1; TRBD1 matches at 8 bases. The CDR3 extends over 12 amino acids. V trimming: 3 bases; J trimming: 7 bases; junction bases outside the gene matches: 4. CDR1 is DFQATT, CDR2 SNEGSKA, per germline (reference sequence). DNA for the CDR3: TGCAGTGCTAGCTGGACAGGGCGTGAAGCTTTCTTT. It codes for CSASWTGREAFF.

The chain couples TRBV19 to TRBJ2-7; D remains ambiguous. The CDR3 spans 14 residues. Trimming left V 7 bases short and J 0 bases short, with 13 bases between. Germline V CDR1 and CDR2: LNHDA, SQIVND (reference sequence). Written as DNA, the CDR3 is TGTGCCAGTATGGATAGGCGGAGCTCCTACGAGCAGTACTTC. It specifies CASMDRRSSYEQYF. The whole variable domain, remainder taken from reference TRBV19 and TRBJ2-7, is DGGITQSPKYLFRKEGQNVTLSCEQNLNHDAMYWYRQDPGQGLRLIYYSQIVNDFQKGDIAEGYSVSREKKESFPLTVTSAQKNPTAFYLCASMDRRSSYEQYFGPGTRLTVT.

This clonotype was recorded a few times. The chain employs TRBV27 and TRBJ1-1; D not resolved. This CDR3 has 14 amino acids. The V gene lost 4 bases and the J gene lost 4 bases, with 13 bases spanning the gap. Germline CDR1 reads MNHEY; CDR2 reads SMNVEV (reference sequence). The CDR3 is CASSWPLTATEAFF. CDR3 DNA sequence: TGTGCCAGCAGTTGGCCTCTTACGGCCACTGAAGCTTTCTTT.

This rearrangement joins TRBV30 to TRBJ1-1; D unclear. This CDR3 is built from 12 residues. The V gene's germline CDR1 is GTSNPN and CDR2 SVGIG (reference sequence). V was trimmed by 4 bases and J by 3 bases, leaving 9 bases between them. CDR3 DNA sequence: TGTGCCTGGACAAAGGAGTACACTGAAGCTTTCTTT. Translating gives CAWTKEYTEAFF.

V and J are TRBV7-9 and TRBJ2-5; unclear D gene. This CDR3 has 14 amino acids. Germline values: CDR1 SEHNR, CDR2 FQNEAQ (reference sequence). V shed 5 bases and J shed 3 bases, with 13 bases lying between them. The CDR3 DNA reads TGTGCCAGCAGCATCCTGCGCGGTAAAGAGACCCAGTACTTC. Encoded protein: CASSILRGKETQYF. The full variable domain, completed using reference TRBV7-9 and TRBJ2-5, is DTGVSQNPRHKITKRGQNVTFRCDPISEHNRLYWYRQTLGQGPEFLTYFQNEAQLEKSRLLSDRFSAERPKGSFSTLEIQRTEQGDSAMYLCASSILRGKETQYFGPGTRLLVL.

This clonotype was detected ten times or more. V and J are TRBV4-1 and TRBJ1-1; 7 bases are shared with TRBD1. The CDR3 spans 15 residues. V lost 3 bases and J lost 1; bases outside the gene matches: 5. CDR1 and CDR2 from the germline V gene are MGHRA and YSYEKL. The CDR3 nucleotides read TGCGCCAGCAGCCACAACAGGGGCAAGAACACTGAAGCTTTCTTT. It encodes CASSHNRGKNTEAFF.